This T cell receptor (beta chain) was obtained from a study of vaccination effects on CD4 cells after COVID-19. Study results and caveats: Nearly all vaccine-induced clones in healthy recipients recognized only SARS-CoV-2.

Of note for this clone: Antigen specificity is unknown.

Measured with immunoSEQ multiplex PCR; TCRdb has only the in-frame clones, and not every one. Among over 25,000 clones listed, approximately 72% were seen once. Antigen-specific CD4+ T cells were first expanded with viral peptide pools by the ViraFEST assay and only then sequenced. CD4+ T cell isolation took place after about 11 days of culture. Having tested negative for nucleocapsid antibodies, the vaccine recipients showed no prior SARS-CoV-2 infection. It was with 10 IU/ml IL-2 and around 10 ug/ml peptides that about 2 million PBMC per well were cultured. Cells had half their medium changed to IL-2 medium on days 3 and 7. V shed 6 bases, J shed 0 bases, and the junction held 3 bases outside the gene matches. CDR1 and CDR2 from the germline V gene are SGHAT and FQNNGV. The CDR3 sequence is 14 residues long.

The genes are TRBV11-2 and TRBJ2-7; 9 nucleotides match TRBD1. This TCR was sampled from a human donor who received a COVID-19 vaccine. The sample consisted of CD4+ T cells from PBMCs cultured with SARS-CoV-2 spike peptides, taken before COVID-19 vaccination. CDR3 loop: CASSKDRGSYEQYF. Written as DNA, the CDR3 is TGTGCCAGCAGTAAGGACAGGGGCTCCTACGAGCAGTACTTC.